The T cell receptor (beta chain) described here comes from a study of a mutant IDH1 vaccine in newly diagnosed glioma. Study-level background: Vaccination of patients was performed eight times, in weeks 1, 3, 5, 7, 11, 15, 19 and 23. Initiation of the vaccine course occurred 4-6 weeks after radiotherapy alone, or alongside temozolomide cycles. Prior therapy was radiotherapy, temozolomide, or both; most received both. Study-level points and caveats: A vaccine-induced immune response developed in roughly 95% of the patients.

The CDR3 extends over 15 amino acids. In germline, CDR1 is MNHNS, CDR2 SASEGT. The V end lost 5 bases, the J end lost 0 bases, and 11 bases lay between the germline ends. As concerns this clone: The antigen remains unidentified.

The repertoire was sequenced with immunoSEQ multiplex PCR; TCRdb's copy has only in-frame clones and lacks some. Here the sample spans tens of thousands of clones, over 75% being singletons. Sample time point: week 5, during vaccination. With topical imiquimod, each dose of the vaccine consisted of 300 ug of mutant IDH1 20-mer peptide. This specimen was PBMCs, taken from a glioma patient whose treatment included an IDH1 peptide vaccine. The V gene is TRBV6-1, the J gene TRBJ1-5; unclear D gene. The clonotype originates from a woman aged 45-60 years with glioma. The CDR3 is CASSPITDSNQPQHF. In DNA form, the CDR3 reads TGTGCCAGCAGTCCTATAACAGATAGCAATCAGCCCCAGCATTTT.